The next 28 T cell receptor beta chains were all read from a single sample in a study of blood T cell repertoires in COVID-19. Here immunoSEQ multiplex PCR was the method, and the copy in TCRdb shows in-frame clones only, minus some. The sample yields some 29,000 clones, roughly nine tenths seen once. Sequencing used peripheral blood. The source of these receptors is a human donor in a cohort sampled during active COVID-19.

The rearrangement joins TRBV27 to TRBJ2-2; unclear D gene. CDR1 and CDR2 from the germline V gene are MNHEY and SMNVEV (reference sequence). The CDR3 spans 14 residues. Trimming removed 2 bases at V and 0 bases at J, with 4 bases between. CDR3 in amino acids: CASSLLSNTGELFF. The CDR3 DNA sequence: TGTGCCAGCAGTTTACTCTCGAACACCGGGGAGCTGTTTTTT.

In this sample, this clone turned up once. The V call is TRBV3-1 (or the pseudogene TRBV3-2), the J call TRBJ2-1; 8 bases align to TRBD1. J was trimmed by 4 bases and V by 6 bases; bases with no gene match: 17. Germline CDR1 LGHDT, CDR2 YNNKEL (reference sequence). This CDR3 is 18 amino acids long. CDR3 loop: CASRPGTGLPRAYNEQFF. The DNA for the CDR3 is TGTGCCAGCAGACCCGGGACAGGCCTTCCAAGGGCGTACAATGAGCAGTTCTTC.

The genes are TRBV10-1 and TRBJ2-1; the D gene is possibly TRBD2 (6 bases). V dropped 7 bases and J dropped 6 bases, with 22 bases sitting between them. Germline V gene data show CDR1 as WNHNN and CDR2 as SYGVQD (reference sequence). The CDR3 has 16 residues. The chain's CDR3 is CASIPDLWRVGNEQFF. CDR3 DNA sequence: TGCGCCAGCATTCCCGACCTTTGGAGGGTTGGCAATGAGCAGTTCTTC.

This chain uses TRBV9 with TRBJ2-1; tentative D call: TRBD1 (6 bases). The CDR3 loop spans 14 amino acids. With 4 bases removed from V and 8 bases from J, the gap between germline ends came to 16 bases. The germline V gene has CDR1 SGDLS and CDR2 YYNGEE. Here the CDR3 reads CASSTMLQGYEQFF. Here the CDR3 DNA reads TGTGCCAGCAGCACCATGCTACAGGGATATGAGCAGTTCTTC. The full variable domain, completed using reference TRBV9 and TRBJ2-1, is DSGVTQTPKHLITATGQRVTLRCSPRSGDLSVYWYQQSLDQGLQFLIQYYNGEERAKGNILERFSAQQFPDLHSELNLSSLELGDSALYFCASSTMLQGYEQFFGPGTRLTVL.

The table lists this clone with a count of one. The V gene is TRBV10-3, the J gene TRBJ2-7; a possible D gene is TRBD1 (7 bases). This CDR3 comprises 17 residues. Germline V gene sequence: CDR1 ENHRY, CDR2 SYGVKD. With 2 bases removed from V and 4 bases from J, the gap between germline ends came to 21 bases. The CDR3 is CAISEAPSTGRPYEQYF. CDR3 in DNA: TGTGCCATCAGTGAGGCCCCCTCGACAGGGAGGCCTTACGAGCAGTACTTC.

The chain is built from TRBV7-9 and TRBJ2-3, with 7 positions matching TRBD1. This CDR3 is built from 14 residues. J lost 0 bases, V lost 5 bases, and 2 bases had no gene match. Looked up from germline, CDR1 is SEHNR and CDR2 is FQNEAQ (reference sequence). The CDR3 sequence: CASSLQGSTDTQYF. The CDR3 bases are TGTGCCAGCAGCCTACAGGGGAGCACAGATACGCAGTATTTT.

The V and J genes are TRBV29-1 and TRBJ1-2; perhaps TRBD1 as D (5 bases). V was cut by 4 bases and J by 2 bases, with 5 bases left in between. CDR1 and CDR2 from the germline V gene are SQVTM and ANQGSEA. CDR3 length equals 11 residues. CDR3 region: CSVGQNYGYTF. For the CDR3, the DNA is TGCAGCGTTGGACAGAACTATGGCTACACCTTC.

The gene calls are TRBV5-1 and TRBJ2-1; 14 nucleotides match TRBD2. From germline, CDR1 is SGHRS and CDR2 YFSETQ. Trimming took 1 base from V and 5 from J; bases not matched to a gene: 17. The CDR3 is 21 amino acids. The CDR3 loop reads CASSLWSSRLTSGGAHNEQFF. CDR3 nucleotide sequence: TGCGCCAGCAGCTTGTGGTCCTCGCGGTTGACTAGCGGGGGGGCCCACAATGAGCAGTTCTTC.

J is TRBJ1-3 and V is TRBV13, with a weak D call TRBD1 (5 bases). CDR3 length: 15 amino acids. Germline values: CDR1 PRHDT, CDR2 FYEKMQ (reference sequence). Trimming left V 5 bases short and J 0 bases short, with 11 bases between. The CDR3 nucleotides are TGTGCCAGCAGCCACGACAGACTCTCTGGAAACACCATATATTTT. This gives the protein CASSHDRLSGNTIYF.

The rearrangement uses TRBV6-2 or TRBV6-3 and TRBJ2-3, with 12 bases matching TRBD2. This CDR3 region has 16 residues. Per the germline V gene, CDR1 is MNHEY and CDR2 is SVGEGT. Trimming removed 2 bases from V and 0 bases from J; junction bases left unmatched: 0. The CDR3 is CASSYGTSGSTDTQYF. CDR3 in DNA: TGTGCCAGCAGTTACGGGACTAGCGGGAGCACAGATACGCAGTATTTT.

The rearrangement uses TRBV5-6 and TRBJ2-7; 14 bases agree with TRBD2. This CDR3 has 16 amino acids. Germline trimming cut 4 bases from V and 7 bases from J; bases unmatched to any gene: 10. Germline CDR1 reads SGHDT; CDR2 reads YYEEEE. CDR3 region: CASSRRGLAGEGEQYF. The CDR3 DNA sequence: TGTGCCAGCAGCCGTAGGGGACTAGCGGGAGAAGGGGAGCAGTACTTC. The whole variable domain, remainder taken from reference TRBV5-6 and TRBJ2-7, is DAGVTQSPTHLIKTRGQQVTLRCSPKSGHDTVSWYQQALGQGPQFIFQYYEEEERQRGNFPDRFSGHQFPNYSSELNVNALLLGDSALYLCASSRRGLAGEGEQYFGPGTRLTVT.

This clone was seen once. The chain joins TRBV6-5 to TRBJ2-7; D ambiguous. Trimming took off 6 bases at V and 3 bases at J, with 9 bases between the two ends. The CDR3 has 12 amino acids. Germline V gives CDR1 MNHEY, CDR2 SVGAGI. CDR3 DNA sequence: TGTGCCAGCAGCCACGGGTTCTACGAGCAGTACTTC. Translation gives CASSHGFYEQYF.

The genes are TRBV19 and TRBJ2-5; D may be TRBD1 (6 bases). CDR3 size: 14 residues. Deletions cut 5 bases from V and 1 base from J, with 11 bases between. Per the germline V gene, CDR1 is LNHDA and CDR2 is SQIVND (reference sequence). In nucleotides, the CDR3 is TGTGCCAGTAGTCCTCGGGACACCCAAGAGACCCAGTACTTC. It yields the protein CASSPRDTQETQYF.

The chain couples TRBV7-2 to TRBJ1-3; D is undetermined. The V end lost 1 base, the J end lost 0 bases, and 13 bases lay between the germline ends. The V gene's germline CDR1 is SGHTA and CDR2 FQGNSA. CDR3 size: 17 residues. CDR3 DNA sequence: TGTGCCAGCAGCTTAGTAGCGGCCCCTTACTCTGGAAACACCATATATTTT. Protein: CASSLVAAPYSGNTIYF. The full variable domain, rest sourced from reference TRBV7-2 and TRBJ1-3, is GAGVSQSPSNKVTEKGKDVELRCDPISGHTALYWYRQSLGQGLEFLIYFQGNSAPDKSGLPSDRFSAERTGGSVSTLTIQRTQQEDSAVYLCASSLVAAPYSGNTIYFGEGSWLTVV.

This chain links TRBV2 with TRBJ2-3; 12 bases map to TRBD2. The CDR3 has 17 amino acids. The germline V gene encodes CDR1 SNHLY and CDR2 FYNNEI. V was clipped by 6 bases and J by 2 bases; unmatched bases: 9. CDR3 nucleotides: TGTGCCAGCAGCCAAGGGGCTAGCGGGGGGGACACAGATACGCAGTATTTT. Translation: CASSQGASGGDTDTQYF. Variable domain in full (rest from reference TRBV2 and TRBJ2-3): EPEVTQTPSHQVTQMGQEVILRCVPISNHLYFYWYRQILGQKVEFLVSFYNNEISEKSEIFDDQFSVERPDGSNFTLKIRSTKLEDSAMYFCASSQGASGGDTDTQYFGPGTRLTVL.

The V and J genes are TRBV5-1 and TRBJ2-7; D perhaps matches TRBD1 (6 bases). Per germline, CDR1 SGHRS and CDR2 YFSETQ. This CDR3 spans 15 amino acids. The V gene lost 0 bases and the J gene lost 4 bases, with 14 bases spanning the gap. CDR3 DNA: TGCGCCAGCAGCTTGGCGGGCAGGGGTGAGTACGAGCAGTACTTC. Translated: CASSLAGRGEYEQYF.

V is TRBV5-4 and J is TRBJ2-6; D remains unclear. V gave up 4 bases and J gave up 0 bases, with 8 bases separating them. This CDR3 region has 15 residues. Germline assignment: CDR1 SGHNT and CDR2 YYREEE (reference sequence). This chain's CDR3 is CASSTQSSGANVLTF. CDR3 DNA: TGTGCCAGCAGCACACAGAGCTCTGGGGCCAACGTCCTGACTTTC.

The V call is TRBV29-1, the J call TRBJ2-3, with 11 bases matching TRBD2. This CDR3 is 15 amino acids long. Germline V gives CDR1 SQVTM, CDR2 ANQGSEA. The junction had 7 bases not matched to a gene; V was cut back by 6 bases and J by 2 bases. The CDR3 loop reads CSVVLAGGPTDTQYF. Here the CDR3 DNA reads TGCAGCGTCGTGCTAGCGGGAGGACCCACAGATACGCAGTATTTT.

CDR3 DNA: TGTGCCAGCAGTTGGACTAGCGGGAGGACAAACTCCTACGAGCAGTACTTC. Amino acid sequence: CASSWTSGRTNSYEQYF. The chain links TRBV6-2 or TRBV6-3 to TRBJ2-7; 14 positions match TRBD2. The CDR3 loop spans 17 amino acids. The germline gives CDR1 MNHEY, CDR2 SVGEGT. V was clipped by 4 bases and J by 0 bases; unmatched bases: 5.

This chain uses TRBV14 with TRBJ2-5, with a weak D call TRBD1 (7 bases). The length of the CDR3 is 16 residues. CDR1 is SGHDN, CDR2 FVKESK, per germline. Trimming took 4 bases from V and 3 from J, leaving 18 bases between them. The CDR3 nucleotides read TGTGCCAGCAGCCTCGCGGGACAGCTAACCAAAGAGACCCAGTACTTC. Its translation: CASSLAGQLTKETQYF. The full variable domain, rest sourced from reference TRBV14 and TRBJ2-5, is EAGVTQFPSHSVIEKGQTVTLRCDPISGHDNLYWYRRVMGKEIKFLLHFVKESKQDESGMPNNRFLAERTGGTYSTLKVQPAELEDSGVYFCASSLAGQLTKETQYFGPGTRLLVL.

V is TRBV5-1 and J is TRBJ2-7; a weak D match, TRBD2 (5 bases). Germline lookup yields CDR1 SGHRS and CDR2 YFSETQ. The CDR3 runs 14 residues. V lost 1 base, J lost 1 base, and 9 bases lay in between. In DNA, the CDR3 is TGCGCCAGCAGCTTGAACAGCGGATCCTACGAGCAGTACTTC. Amino acids: CASSLNSGSYEQYF.

The V call is TRBV28, the J call TRBJ2-7; 9 nucleotides agree with TRBD1. V was pared by 7 bases and J by 5 bases, with 6 bases of the junction left unmatched. The CDR3 is 13 amino acids. CDR1 and CDR2 (germline): MDHEN, SYDVKM. CDR3 DNA: TGTGCCAGCAAGACAGGGGGAGGCCACGAGCAGTACTTC. It yields the protein CASKTGGGHEQYF.

V usage is TRBV3-1 (or the pseudogene TRBV3-2) and J usage is TRBJ1-4; possibly TRBD1 for D (6 bases). Germline loops: CDR1 LGHDT, CDR2 YNNKEL (reference sequence). The CDR3 totals 16 residues. V was cut by 0 bases and J by 5 bases, with 13 bases left in between. The CDR3, as DNA: TGTGCCAGCAGCCAAGATCTGGGGGCCGGGAATGAAAAACTGTTTTTT. Translating gives CASSQDLGAGNEKLFF.

J is TRBJ2-2 and V is TRBV7-9; maybe TRBD2 (6 bases). The germline V and J ends were trimmed by 5 bases and 4 bases, with 17 bases remaining between them. Germline CDR1 is SEHNR and CDR2 is FQNEAQ (reference sequence). The CDR3 consists of 16 residues. Here the CDR3 DNA reads TGTGCCAGCAGCCCCCCGGGGGTTGGTATCACCGGGGAGCTGTTTTTT. It codes for CASSPPGVGITGELFF.

The V call is TRBV7-3, the J call TRBJ2-2; TRBD2 aligns across 12 bases. The germline gives CDR1 SGHTA, CDR2 FQGTGA. With 5 bases clipped from V and 7 bases from J, the junction kept 8 bases outside the gene matches. The CDR3 sequence is 16 residues long. The DNA of the CDR3 is TGTGCCAGCAGCCCTAGCGGGAGGGCCGAGGGCGGGGAGCTGTTTTTT. Translating gives CASSPSGRAEGGELFF.

This clone turned up a few times. The chain joins TRBV7-2 to TRBJ1-5, with D perhaps matching TRBD1 (6 bases). The germline V and J ends were trimmed by 8 bases and 0 bases, with 14 bases remaining between them. The germline V gene has CDR1 SGHTA and CDR2 FQGNSA. The CDR3 is 15 amino acids. CDR3 DNA sequence: TGTGCCAGCTCATCTGAGGGGGATAGCAATCAGCCCCAGCATTTT. As protein: CASSSEGDSNQPQHF.

The rearrangement links TRBV5-1 to TRBJ1-2, with D tentatively TRBD1 (6 bases). The V end lost 4 bases, the J end lost 2 bases, and 12 bases lay between the germline ends. This CDR3 has 14 residues. Germline V lookup: CDR1 SGHRS, CDR2 YFSETQ. CDR3: CASSTAGENYGYTF. As DNA, the CDR3 is TGCGCCAGCAGCACCGCAGGGGAAAACTATGGCTACACCTTC.

CDR3 region: CASSFDSRNTEAFF. The CDR3 nucleotides read TGCGCCAGCAGCTTCGACAGCCGGAACACTGAAGCTTTCTTT. J is TRBJ1-1 and V is TRBV5-1, with TRBD1 as a possible D gene (5 bases). Germline CDR1 SGHRS, CDR2 YFSETQ. The ends were cut back, 2 bases at V and 1 base at J, with 9 bases in the middle. This CDR3 is built from 14 residues.